A selection of T cell receptor beta chains follows, all from one sample in a study of identical twins. MiXCR, applied by TCRdb to the 5' RACE reads, yields one record per CDR3 protein. The sample contains about 530,000 distinct CDR3 sequences, under 25% of which appear only once. This sample also belongs to another study, concerning yellow fever vaccine responses in identical twins.

Sequencing was done on a sample of CD4+ T cells sorted from blood. These receptors originate from a woman aged 18-29 years in good health. Each CDR3 is given with its conserved first and last residue. D genes are given only for firm matches. A row's size may be missing; if present it is once, few, many or a size class.

TRBV29-1	.	TRBD1	TRBJ1-1	TGCAGCGGAACCACAGGGGCTGAAGCTTTCTTT	CSGTTGAEAFF
TRBV2	.	.	TRBJ1-5	TGTGCCAGCAGTGGGGCAGGGTTTCAGCCCCAGCATTTT	CASSGAGFQPQHF
TRBV6-2/TRBV6-3	.	TRBD1	TRBJ2-1	TGTGCCAGCACGTCCGGACAGGACTACAATGAGCAGTTCTTC	CASTSGQDYNEQFF
TRBV5-1	.	TRBD2	TRBJ2-3	TGCGCCAGCAGCTTGGGGACTAGCGGGAGGGCCAAAGATACGCAGTATTTT	CASSLGTSGRAKDTQYF
TRBV5-1	.	TRBD2	TRBJ2-1	TGCGCCAGCAGCTCCCCGGGAGGGCATGAGCAGTTCTTC	CASSSPGGHEQFF
TRBV6-1	.	.	TRBJ2-1	TGTGCCAGCAGTCGCGGCCCGTCCTACAATGAGCAGTTCTTC	CASSRGPSYNEQFF
TRBV5-5	few	TRBD1	TRBJ2-5	TGTGCCAGCAGCCCCCTCCCGGGACAGGGGGCCGCCCAGTACTTC	CASSPLPGQGAAQYF
TRBV12-3/TRBV12-4	many	.	TRBJ1-2	TGTGCCAGTACATCCGGTCCCTATGGCTACACCTTC	CASTSGPYGYTF
TRBV3-1	.	TRBD1	TRBJ1-1	TGTGCCAGCAGCCAAGATAGGGGAGCCGGGACAGGTGCCACTGAAGCTTTCTTT	CASSQDRGAGTGATEAFF
TRBV14	few	.	TRBJ2-3	TGTGCCAGCAGCCAAGGGGGAGTGGGCACAGATACGCAGTATTTT	CASSQGGVGTDTQYF
TRBV3-1	few	.	TRBJ1-1	TGTGCCAGCAGCCAAGATGTCGGGAAAGCTTTCTTT	CASSQDVGKAFF
TRBV3-1	once	TRBD2	TRBJ2-2	TGTGCCAGCAGCCAACACGGACTAGCGGGAGGGAGAACCGGGGAGCTGTTTTTT	CASSQHGLAGGRTGELFF
TRBV24-1	few	.	TRBJ2-5	TGTGCCAGCGGGACAGACGGAGGGGAGACCCAGTACTTC	CASGTDGGETQYF
TRBV6-5	few	TRBD2	TRBJ2-7	TGTGCCAGCAGTTCCGCGGGACTAGCGGGATTAGGCGAGCAGTACTTC	CASSSAGLAGLGEQYF
TRBV5-1	few	TRBD1	TRBJ2-4	TGCGCCAGTTCTAACCCTCCGCGGGACAGGAATTTTGTGGCCAAAAACATTCAGTACTTC	CASSNPPRDRNFVAKNIQYF
TRBV12-3/TRBV12-4	few	.	TRBJ1-2	TGTGCCAGCAGTTTCGCCGGCGTCGGGGGCTACACCTTC	CASSFAGVGGYTF
TRBV20-1	few	TRBD1	TRBJ2-3	TGCAGTGCCCCCAGGGGGTACACAGATACGCAGTATTTT	CSAPRGYTDTQYF
TRBV11-3	few	.	TRBJ2-5	TGTGCCAGCAGCCATAGCCCCCTAGGAGAGACCCAGTACTTC	CASSHSPLGETQYF
TRBV28	many	.	TRBJ1-5	TGTGCCAGCAGTTTATCGCAGGCCTCCAATCAGCCCCAGCATTTT	CASSLSQASNQPQHF
TRBV7-3	few	.	TRBJ2-1	TGTGCCAGCAGCTCCGACACATACAATGAGCAGTTCTTC	CASSSDTYNEQFF
TRBV10-3	.	.	TRBJ2-2	TGTGCCATCAGTGAAGAGGTATCGAACACCGGGGAGCTGTTTTTT	CAISEEVSNTGELFF
TRBV6-1	.	.	TRBJ2-3	TGTGCCAGCAGCCCTAAGGGGGATACGCAGTATTTT	CASSPKGDTQYF
TRBV20-1	few	TRBD1	TRBJ1-5	TGCAGTGCTCCCAAAACAACAGGGGTGAGCAATCAGCCCCAGCATTTT	CSAPKTTGVSNQPQHF
TRBV12-3/TRBV12-4	.	.	TRBJ2-7	TGTGCCAGCAGTTTTTGGAACTCCGGGGGTGCCCCACGGGAGCAGTACTTC	CASSFWNSGGAPREQYF
TRBV3-1	few	TRBD1	TRBJ2-1	TGTGCCAGCAGCCAAGACAGGGGGAGTGGGGAGCAGTTCTTC	CASSQDRGSGEQFF
TRBV9	.	.	TRBJ2-1	TGTGCCAGCAGCGTAGCGGGGAATGAGCAGTTCTTC	CASSVAGNEQFF
TRBV12-3/TRBV12-4	few	.	TRBJ2-6	TGTGCCAGCAGGCCCGACAGCTCTGGGGCCAACGTCCTGACTTTC	CASRPDSSGANVLTF
TRBV10-3	.	.	TRBJ1-1	TGTGCCATCAGTGGGCTGAACACTGAAGCTTTCTTT	CAISGLNTEAFF
TRBV12-3/TRBV12-4	few	TRBD1	TRBJ1-5	TGTGCCAGCAGTTTTGACAGGGGCAATCAGCCCCAGCATTTT	CASSFDRGNQPQHF
TRBV27	.	.	TRBJ2-5	TGTGCCAGCAGTTTTCAGGGTACCCAAGAGACCCAGTACTTC	CASSFQGTQETQYF
TRBV29-1	few	.	TRBJ2-2	TGCAGCGTTGCCTTCCTCCGGGAAGGCGGGGAGCTGTTTTTT	CSVAFLREGGELFF
TRBV5-1	.	TRBD2	TRBJ2-5	TGCGCCAGCAGCTTTAAACTAGCGGGAGGGCCAGAGACCCAGTACTTC	CASSFKLAGGPETQYF
TRBV5-1	few	.	TRBJ2-1	TGCGCCAGCAGGGTCGGGAGCTCCTACAATGAGCAGTTCTTC	CASRVGSSYNEQFF
TRBV7-3	.	TRBD2	TRBJ2-7	TGTGCCAGCAGCACCAGAGGGCGGGCTAGCGGGTTCGACGAGCAGTACTTC	CASSTRGRASGFDEQYF
TRBV21-1	.	.	TRBJ2-3	TGTGCCAGCAGCGGCCGGACTAGGAGAGGGGCGGCCGCTACAGATACGCAGTATTTT	CASSGRTRRGAAATDTQYF
TRBV12-3/TRBV12-4	.	.	TRBJ1-1	TGTGCCAGCAGTTTAGTGGGGTATGGGAACACTGAAGCTTTCTTT	CASSLVGYGNTEAFF
TRBV4-1	.	.	TRBJ2-1	TGCGCCAGCAGCCAATTCGGCGGGGACAATGAGCAGTTCTTC	CASSQFGGDNEQFF
TRBV6-1	.	TRBD2	TRBJ2-5	TGTGCCAGCAGTCGGGAGCGGGAGCGCGAAGAGACCCAGTACTTC	CASSREREREETQYF
TRBV28	.	.	TRBJ1-3	TGTGCCAGCAGTCTCCAGACGGCGGGAGGAAACACCATATATTTT	CASSLQTAGGNTIYF
TRBV5-1	many	TRBD1	TRBJ1-2	TGCGCCAGCAGCATCGGACAGGGGGCCTATGGCTACACCTTC	CASSIGQGAYGYTF
TRBV5-1	few	.	TRBJ1-6	TGCGCCAGCAGCTTGGCCTTCGGGGATTCACCCCTCCACTTT	CASSLAFGDSPLHF
TRBV28	.	TRBD2	TRBJ2-1	TGTGCCAGCAATAACCCTGGGACTAGCGGGAGGTTGCAGTTCTTC	CASNNPGTSGRLQFF
TRBV7-9	.	.	TRBJ2-2	TGTGCCAGCAGCCCCTTTGGACAGTCCACCGGGGAGCTGTTTTTT	CASSPFGQSTGELFF
TRBV11-2	.	TRBD2	TRBJ2-1	TGTGCCAGCACCCCCAAGTGGGCTAGCGGGGGGCCAGAGAATGAGCAGTTCTTC	CASTPKWASGGPENEQFF
TRBV5-6	few	TRBD1	TRBJ1-6	TGTGCCAGCAGCTCGGGACAGATTAATTCACCCCTCCACTTT	CASSSGQINSPLHF
TRBV20-1	.	.	TRBJ2-7	TGCAGTGCTAGAGAACGGACACAAAGCTACGAGCAGTACTTC	CSARERTQSYEQYF
TRBV3-1	few	TRBD1	TRBJ2-7	TGTGCCAGCAGCTATGGACAGGGAACCGGAGCCAACTCCTACGAGCAGTACTTC	CASSYGQGTGANSYEQYF
TRBV20-1	few	TRBD2	TRBJ2-5	TGCTGTGCTAGAGACCTTCGGGCTAGCGGGAAGGGGGAGACCCAGTACTTC	CCARDLRASGKGETQYF
TRBV7-6	.	.	TRBJ2-5	TGTGCCAGCAGCTCGGGGCCCGGGACCAATGTTCCAAAAGAGACCCAGTACTTC	CASSSGPGTNVPKETQYF
TRBV12-3/TRBV12-4	few	.	TRBJ2-1	TGTGCCAGCAGGACCGTTTATGAGCAGTTCTTC	CASRTVYEQFF
TRBV20-1	.	.	TRBJ2-1	TGCAGTGCCACCTACGCTAGCGTTTACAATGAGCAGTTCTTC	CSATYASVYNEQFF
TRBV12-3/TRBV12-4	.	.	TRBJ2-1	TGTGCCAGCACCAGAACGGGGGCCCTTATGAACAATGAGCAGTTCTTC	CASTRTGALMNNEQFF